Each of the 10 T cell receptor beta chains below was sequenced from the same sample in a study of patients and donors after allogeneic stem cell transplantation (dated by TCRdb to about 2020). The library was made by RT-PCR. Sequencer: NextSeq 550. In-frame beta chains were kept once TCRdb had trimmed the public reads at Q25 with fastp and called clones with MiXCR. For every CDR3 protein sequence, its rows merge into one entry that carries the most common genes and DNA. The sample records about 87,000 distinct CDR3 sequences, roughly 5.1% of which are singletons. The ten largest clones capture 2.6% of the sample. The specimen sequenced was blood, either unsorted or a sorted T cell fraction (not recorded which). These receptors all come from a human donor who was either an allogeneic HSCT recipient or a stem cell or donor lymphocyte infusion donor (not recorded which). It is not recorded whose cells these are; they may come from a transplant donor.

This clonotype was recorded at least ten times. V usage is TRBV12-3 or TRBV12-4 and J usage is TRBJ2-2; D call uncertain. The germline V and J ends were trimmed by 8 bases and 4 bases, with 8 bases remaining between them. The CDR3 covers 12 residues. The DNA for the CDR3 is TGTGCCAGCCGCATCGCCACCGGGGAGCTGTTTTTT. Protein: CASRIATGELFF.

This clonotype was observed at least ten times. The chain combines TRBV3-1 with TRBJ1-6, with D perhaps matching TRBD1 (5 bases). V lost 0 bases and J lost 8, with 8 bases in between. CDR3 length: 14 residues. Germline V gives CDR1 LGHDT, CDR2 YNNKEL (reference sequence). This CDR3 is CASSQDGGYSPLHF. DNA for the CDR3: TGTGCCAGCAGCCAAGATGGGGGGTATTCACCCCTCCACTTT.

This clonotype was picked up many times. J is TRBJ2-5 and V is TRBV29-1, with D possibly matching TRBD2 (6 bases). V was trimmed by 1 base and J by 5 bases, leaving 23 bases between them. The CDR3 is made up of 17 amino acids. CDR1 and CDR2 (germline): SQVTM, ANQGSEA. In nucleotides, the CDR3 is TGCAGCGTTGAAGTCGGAATTGGGAGGCTTTTTGGTGAGACCCAGTACTTC. Amino acid sequence: CSVEVGIGRLFGETQYF.

This clonotype was seen ten or more times. V and J are TRBV21-1 and TRBJ1-1; the listed D gene, TRBD1, was not tested against the DNA. TRBV21-1 is deemed a pseudogene. This CDR3 region has 14 residues. The CDR3 protein is CASSRNRRGTEAFF. The CDR3 DNA follows: TGTGCCAGCAGCAGGAACAGGAGGGGGACTGAAGCTTTCTTT.

There are many counts of this clonotype. J is TRBJ1-3 and V is TRBV29-1, with 9 bases matching TRBD1. The CDR3 is 16 residues long. The germline CDR1 and CDR2 sequences are SQVTM and ANQGSEA. The V and J ends lost 0 bases and 2 bases, in that order; junction bases with no gene match: 5. The CDR3 loop reads CSVEEPRQGAGNTIYF. The DNA of the CDR3 is TGCAGCGTTGAAGAACCAAGACAGGGGGCTGGAAACACCATATATTTT.

This clonotype came up many times. The chain employs TRBV28 and TRBJ1-1; no reliable D call. The CDR3 runs 14 residues. Germline lookup yields CDR1 MDHEN and CDR2 SYDVKM. V was shortened by 3 bases and J by 4 bases, with 12 bases between the two germline ends. The CDR3 DNA reads as TGTGCCAGCAGTTTTTGGGGAAAGGGCACTGAAGCTTTCTTT. Its protein is CASSFWGKGTEAFF.

This clonotype was detected ten times or more. The chain uses TRBV5-1 and TRBJ1-1; 7 positions agree with TRBD1. J gave up 4 bases and V 2 bases, and 8 bases lay outside the gene matches. Germline V lookup: CDR1 SGHRS, CDR2 YFSETQ. CDR3 length: 15 residues. The CDR3 loop reads CASSFLVPGGTEAFF. The CDR3 DNA reads as TGCGCCAGCAGCTTCCTGGTGCCAGGGGGCACTGAAGCTTTCTTT. The full variable domain, completed using reference TRBV5-1 and TRBJ1-1, is KAGVTQTPRYLIKTRGQQVTLSCSPISGHRSVSWYQQTPGQGLQFLFEYFSETQRNKGNFPGRFSGRQFSNSRSEMNVSTLELGDSALYLCASSFLVPGGTEAFFGQGTRLTVV.

There are many counts of this clonotype. The rearrangement links TRBV4-1 to TRBJ1-2; TRBD1 is a possible D gene (5 bases). V dropped 3 bases and J dropped 4 bases, with 15 bases sitting between them. CDR3 length equals 15 residues. Germline assignment: CDR1 MGHRA and CDR2 YSYEKL. CDR3 nucleotides: TGCGCCAGCAGCCAGAATCCACAGGCGACCTATGGCTACACCTTC. Encoded protein: CASSQNPQATYGYTF.

This clonotype was counted only a few times. The chain uses TRBV5-8 and TRBJ2-3; TRBD2 matches at 13 bases. In germline, CDR1 is SGHTS, CDR2 YDEGEE. Trimming removed 4 bases from V and 2 bases from J; junction bases left unmatched: 4. The CDR3 consists of 16 residues. As DNA, the CDR3 is TGTGCCAGCAGCGCCGGACTAGCGGGAGACACAGATACGCAGTATTTT. Translation gives CASSAGLAGDTDTQYF. The full variable domain, completed using reference TRBV5-8 and TRBJ2-3, is EAGVTQSPTHLIKTRGQQATLRCSPISGHTSVYWYQQALGLGLQFLLWYDEGEERNRGNFPPRFSGRQFPNYSSELNVNALELEDSALYLCASSAGLAGDTDTQYFGPGTRLTVL.

This clonotype was seen at least ten times. This chain connects TRBV29-1 to TRBJ2-3; no reliable D call. V dropped 0 bases and J dropped 0 bases, with 13 bases sitting between them. In germline, CDR1 is SQVTM, CDR2 ANQGSEA. The CDR3 contains 16 residues. The CDR3 DNA sequence: TGCAGCGTTGAAGATCGGCAGCGACTGAGCACAGATACGCAGTATTTT. It codes for CSVEDRQRLSTDTQYF.